A selection of T cell receptor beta chains follows, all from one sample in a study of shared clonotypes between healthy human individuals. Sequencing used immunoSEQ multiplex PCR; TCRdb keeps in-frame clones, though not all of them. The sample carries over 2 million clones, about 94% recorded once. Sequences were obtained from naive CD8+ T cells sorted from blood. The receptors were gathered from a man between 18 and 29 years old in good health. Each CDR3 is given with its conserved first and last residue. Size tells how often a clone was seen (once, few, many) or the class of an expanded clone, and some rows leave it out.

j_call,v_call,clone_size,cdr3_aa
TRBJ1-2,TRBV6-5,-,CASGLAARANYGYTF
TRBJ2-7,TRBV5-8,-,CASSVMGFYEQYF
TRBJ2-7,TRBV10-2,-,CASSVSLAGEIDEQYF
TRBJ1-5,TRBV9,-,CASSVRERDRVNQPQHF
TRBJ1-2,TRBV7-9,-,CASSFGPGIPYGYTF
TRBJ2-5,TRBV13,few,CASSHTNQETQYF
TRBJ2-7,TRBV27,-,CASSPRDRTYEQYF
TRBJ2-7,TRBV7-8,-,CASSTGTGGYEQYF
TRBJ2-2,TRBV7-6,-,CASSSGPGASLANTGELFF
TRBJ2-5,TRBV10-2,-,CASTTTDRIGETQYF
TRBJ1-3,TRBV6-1,-,CASSGGSSGNTIYF
TRBJ2-1,TRBV4-3,once,CASSQVLAGDHEQFF
TRBJ2-3,TRBV10-1,once,CASSEERDRASTDTQYF
TRBJ2-1,TRBV6-1,once,CASCLTGVNEQFF
TRBJ1-1,TRBV6-1,-,CATSASLNEAFF
TRBJ2-7,TRBV7-2,-,CASRGTGTGGSEQYF
TRBJ1-2,TRBV30,-,CAWSPDRPTYGYTF
TRBJ2-7,TRBV6-5,-,CASSYSELHSEQYF
TRBJ2-5,TRBV7-9,-,CASSPTGGETQYF
TRBJ2-1,TRBV19,-,CASNRVAGYNEQFF
TRBJ2-1,TRBV7-2,-,CASSLGPAEAYNEQFF
TRBJ2-3,TRBV11-2,-,CASSPTTGGLTDTQYF
TRBJ2-4,TRBV7-2,-,CASSLGGENIQYF
TRBJ2-7,TRBV27,-,CASSLQSGGASYEQYF
TRBJ2-7,TRBV6-1,-,CASSVLGRYEQYF
TRBJ1-5,TRBV19,-,CASSRQVGNQPQHF
TRBJ2-1,TRBV2,-,CASSRRGTSAANEQFF
TRBJ2-1,TRBV27,-,CASSPSGGPYNEQFF
TRBJ2-7,TRBV4-1,-,CASSQDRESEQYF
TRBJ1-6,TRBV5-5,-,CASSPGTAHRPNSPLHF
TRBJ2-2,TRBV4-3,-,CASSQNYLSGLNTGELFF
TRBJ2-1,TRBV4-1,-,CASSSGLSSYNEQFF
TRBJ2-7,TRBV28,few,CASSYSYEQYF
TRBJ2-1,TRBV10-3,-,CAISESGAGAYNEQFF
TRBJ1-5,TRBV19,-,CASSHTDRSNQPQHF
TRBJ1-6,TRBV27,-,CASTSLGQGDSPLHF
TRBJ1-5,TRBV10-1,-,CASNLAANQPQHF
TRBJ1-5,TRBV5-6,once,CASSSRDREFQPQHF
TRBJ2-7,TRBV18,once,CASSPTGERSYEQYF
TRBJ2-2,TRBV27,-,CASSLETANTGELFF
TRBJ2-2,TRBV28,-,CASRTVPNTGELFF
TRBJ1-1,TRBV11-2,-,CASSFLGQGMFEAFF
TRBJ2-7,TRBV19,-,CASSDRTGGYEQYF
TRBJ2-1,TRBV4-3,-,CASSQDFLAVSSYNEQFF
TRBJ1-1,TRBV9,-,CASTQSGGNTEAFF
TRBJ2-7,TRBV15,-,CATSSEFGQEQYF
TRBJ2-7,TRBV27,-,CASSLDRSSYEQYF
TRBJ2-2,TRBV18,-,CASSPGGLTGELFF